These 21 T cell receptor beta chains originate from one sample sequenced in a study of shared clonotypes between healthy human individuals. Libraries were prepared by immunoSEQ multiplex PCR; TCRdb keeps only in-frame clonotypes and omits some of them. Of about 1 million clones listed, more than 75% are singletons. The sequenced sample was memory CD4+ T cells from PBMCs. Subset noted: CD45RA-negative fraction. These receptors were collected from a man in his late teens or twenties in good health. Some clones in this sample may be carry-over from other donors' samples.

The V and J genes are TRBV19 and TRBJ1-2, with 8 bases fitting TRBD1. The CDR3 has 14 amino acids. The V segment lost 7 bases and the J segment 8 bases; nucleotides outside the gene matches: 12. Germline V lookup: CDR1 LNHDA, CDR2 SQIVND (reference sequence). The CDR3 sequence is CASTPTGAPQGYTF. CDR3 nucleotides: TGTGCCAGTACCCCGACAGGGGCTCCGCAAGGCTACACCTTC.

V usage is TRBV30 and J usage is TRBJ1-5; D is unclear. The CDR3 is 16 amino acids. V was pared by 3 bases and J by 0 bases, with 15 bases between. From germline, CDR1 is GTSNPN and CDR2 SVGIG (reference sequence). DNA for the CDR3: TGTGCCTGGAGGGAGTGGGGTACCGGTAGCAATCAGCCCCAGCATTTT. Translated: CAWREWGTGSNQPQHF. Full variable domain (outside the CDR3, taken from reference TRBV30 and TRBJ1-5): SQTIHQWPATLVQPVGSPLSLECTVEGTSNPNLYWYRQAAGRGLQLLFYSVGIGQISSEVPQNLSASRPQDRQFILSSKKLLLSDSGFYLCAWREWGTGSNQPQHFGDGTRLSIL.

The chain uses TRBV6-1 and TRBJ2-7; 7 bases match TRBD2. The CDR3 has 15 residues. V lost 6 bases and J lost 0; bases outside the gene matches: 8. Germline CDR1 MNHNS, CDR2 SASEGT. CDR3 protein: CASRLSGQSSYEQYF. CDR3 sequence (DNA): TGTGCCAGCAGACTTAGCGGGCAGAGCTCCTACGAGCAGTACTTC.

V gene TRBV7-2 combines with J gene TRBJ2-7; 11 bases match TRBD2. The germline gives CDR1 SGHTA, CDR2 FQGNSA. V lost 5 bases and J lost 3; bases outside the gene matches: 6. This CDR3 is 15 amino acids long. The DNA for the CDR3 is TGTGCCAGCAGCCGTCCGGGACTAGCGGTCTACGAGCAGTACTTC. It codes for CASSRPGLAVYEQYF.

The CDR3 here is CASRASGGDNEQFF. The CDR3 DNA reads TGTGCCAGCAGGGCTAGCGGGGGGGACAATGAGCAGTTCTTC. V and J are TRBV6-1 and TRBJ2-1; 12 nucleotides agree with TRBD2. The germline V gene encodes CDR1 MNHNS and CDR2 SASEGT. The V gene end was trimmed by 6 bases and the J gene end by 5 bases; junction bases not matched to a gene: 2. CDR3 length: 14 residues.

The chain links TRBV6-4 to TRBJ2-1, with D possibly being TRBD2 (6 bases). The CDR3 spans 15 residues. Germline V gives CDR1 MRHNA, CDR2 SNTAGT. Deletions cut 5 bases from V and 9 bases from J, with 20 bases between. In DNA form, the CDR3 reads TGTGCCAGCAGTCGGGACTCCCTGAATTCGCGTGAGCAGTTCTTC. This sequence encodes CASSRDSLNSREQFF.

This sequence joins TRBV6-5 and TRBJ1-1; 7 bases are a match to TRBD1. Trimming cost V 0 bases and J 7 bases; bases outside gene matches: 5. This CDR3 region has 14 residues. Germline loops: CDR1 MNHEY, CDR2 SVGAGI. The CDR3 region has the DNA TGTGCCAGCAGTTACTCTGGGGCAGGGGGTGAAGCTTTCTTT. Translating it yields CASSYSGAGGEAFF.

V and J are TRBV6-1 and TRBJ2-7; 8 bases are a match to TRBD1. Germline loops: CDR1 MNHNS, CDR2 SASEGT. J was trimmed by 5 bases and V by 4 bases; bases with no gene match: 1. This CDR3 has 12 residues. CDR3 DNA: TGTGCCAGCAGTGCGACAGGGGACGAGCAGTACTTC. Its translation: CASSATGDEQYF.

The rearrangement links TRBV7-3 to TRBJ2-2; 10 bases align to TRBD2. V lost 5 bases, J lost 4 bases, and 7 bases stayed unmatched. Germline assignment: CDR1 SGHTA and CDR2 FQGTGA. The CDR3 has 16 residues. The CDR3 region is CASSPPQREGTGELFF. In DNA, the CDR3 is TGTGCCAGCAGCCCCCCCCAGCGGGAGGGCACCGGGGAGCTGTTTTTT.

The chain links TRBV29-1 to TRBJ2-3; 10 bases map to TRBD2. This CDR3 has 13 residues. In germline, CDR1 is SQVTM, CDR2 ANQGSEA. The trim removed 4 bases at V and 6 bases at J, leaving 4 bases unmatched. CDR3 sequence: CSVGASGSDTQYF. DNA for the CDR3: TGCAGCGTTGGGGCTAGCGGGAGTGATACGCAGTATTTT.

The J gene is TRBJ1-4, the V gene TRBV14; 8 bases match TRBD1. CDR3 length: 16 amino acids. V lost 5 bases and J lost 2; bases outside the gene matches: 7. The germline V gene has CDR1 SGHDN and CDR2 FVKESK. The CDR3 nucleotides read TGTGCCAGCAGCTCGTGGACAGGGCATACTAATGAAAAACTGTTTTTT. It encodes CASSSWTGHTNEKLFF.

Only one count was recorded for this clone. The chain is built from TRBV5-4 and TRBJ1-5, with 9 positions matching TRBD1. The CDR3 has 14 residues. Looked up from germline, CDR1 is SGHNT and CDR2 is YYREEE (reference sequence). J was trimmed by 6 bases and V by 2 bases; bases with no gene match: 3. CDR3 nucleotide sequence: TGTGCCAGCAGCTTACAGGGGGCCAGTCAGCCCCAGCATTTT. Protein sequence: CASSLQGASQPQHF.

This clone appeared many times. This chain joins TRBV5-8 and TRBJ2-1; 12 bases are shared with TRBD2. Germline CDR1 and CDR2: SGHTS and YDEGEE. The CDR3 spans 16 residues. The V segment lost 2 bases and the J segment 2 bases; nucleotides outside the gene matches: 2. The CDR3 protein is CASSFRTSGAYNEQFF. CDR3 nucleotide sequence: TGTGCCAGCAGCTTTCGGACTAGCGGGGCCTACAATGAGCAGTTCTTC.

The rearrangement joins TRBV7-2 to TRBJ2-3; D gene unclear. CDR1 is SGHTA, CDR2 FQGNSA, per germline. V lost 4 bases and J lost 2, with 7 bases in between. The CDR3 runs 13 residues. CDR3 sequence reads: CASSSPNTDTQYF. The CDR3 DNA reads as TGTGCCAGCAGCTCCCCTAACACAGATACGCAGTATTTT.

A note on this clone: A read error may account for a junction end that differs from germline. The chain uses TRBV5-1 and TRBJ1-6; D ambiguous. CDR3 length: 14 residues. CDR1 is SGHRS, CDR2 YFSETQ, per germline. CDR3 residues: CASSLADYNSPLHF. CDR3 DNA: TGCGCCAGCAGCTTGGCAGACTATAATTCGCCCCTCCACTTT.

V and J are TRBV6-1 and TRBJ2-7; 9 nucleotides match TRBD1. Unmatched junction bases numbered 7, after V lost 7 bases and J lost 0 bases. Germline V gene data show CDR1 as MNHNS and CDR2 as SASEGT. The CDR3 loop spans 15 amino acids. CDR3 region: CASNPTGGLSYEQYF. CDR3 coding DNA: TGTGCCAGCAATCCGACAGGGGGGCTCTCCTACGAGCAGTACTTC.

Comment on this clone: A much larger clone lies a single base off, so this may be a read error. Other DNA sequences in the sample encode the same CDR3. CDR3 amino acids: CAISETGNYGYTF. DNA for the CDR3: TGTGCCATCAGTGAGACAGGGAATTATGGCTACACCTTC. The rearrangement links TRBV10-3 to TRBJ1-2; D may be TRBD1 (6 bases). Germline CDR1 and CDR2: ENHRY and SYGVKD. Trimming pared 2 bases from V and 5 bases from J, leaving 9 bases between. The CDR3 loop spans 13 amino acids.

The chain is built from TRBV5-6 and TRBJ2-2; TRBD2 agrees at 8 bases. CDR3 size: 16 residues. V shed 7 bases, J shed 5 bases, and the junction held 13 bases outside the gene matches. Germline V gives CDR1 SGHDT, CDR2 YYEEEE. CDR3 sequence reads: CASGKSGTRDTGELFF. Here the CDR3 DNA reads TGTGCCAGCGGAAAATCCGGGACTAGAGATACCGGGGAGCTGTTTTTT.

The chain uses TRBV2 and TRBJ2-5; 7 bases fit TRBD1. The trim removed 6 bases at V and 3 bases at J, leaving 4 bases unmatched. CDR3 length equals 13 residues. The germline V gene encodes CDR1 SNHLY and CDR2 FYNNEI. This chain's CDR3 is CASSGQVKETQYF. DNA for the CDR3: TGTGCCAGCAGCGGACAGGTCAAAGAGACCCAGTACTTC.

This clone was detected only a few times. The chain links TRBV10-3 to TRBJ2-5; 8 bases map to TRBD2. With V trimmed by 8 bases and J by 3 bases, 8 bases remained unmatched. Germline-derived CDR1 and CDR2 are ENHRY and SYGVKD. The CDR3 consists of 14 residues. The CDR3 coding sequence is TGTGCCATCTGTGCGAGAGCGGGGGAAGAGACCCAGTACTTC. Translated: CAICARAGEETQYF.

The CDR3 here is CASSQLPGGGTYNEQFF. The CDR3 coding sequence is TGTGCCAGCAGCCAACTCCCCGGCGGGGGAACCTACAATGAGCAGTTCTTC. V gene TRBV14 combines with J gene TRBJ2-1, with TRBD2 identical over 7 bases. Unmatched junction bases numbered 9, after V lost 2 bases and J lost 2 bases. The CDR3 sequence is 17 residues long. CDR1 and CDR2 from the germline V gene are SGHDN and FVKESK.